This T cell receptor beta chain stems from a study of T-cell memory formation after mild COVID-19. Regarding the study as a whole: CD4+ bias marked clones expanding day 15 to 37, unlike balanced contracting clones. Researchers found some responding clones in pre-infection memory, a sign that cross-reactive memory joined. Second-wave clones with a day 37 peak had unconfirmed SARS-CoV-2 specificity. Most CD4+ clones that shrank were in CM and EM, while CD8+ ones turned up in EMRA.

As concerns this clonotype: The antigen is undetermined.

The CDR3 loop spans 13 amino acids. V lost 3 bases and J lost 5, with 10 bases in between. Germline CDR1 is SEHNR and CDR2 is FQNEAQ (reference sequence). MiXCR was run by TCRdb on the 5' RACE reads, yielding one entry per CDR3 protein. Among fewer than 300,000 distinct CDR3 sequences listed, 16% were seen once. What was sequenced was PBMCs or a T cell subset sorted from them (not recorded which). V usage is TRBV7-9 and J usage is TRBJ2-5; D is ambiguous. This sequence originates from a man younger than 35 who had mild COVID-19 (a few samples of this study predate the infection). Cell type and time point are not known. CDR3 sequence: CASSFAVRETQYF. The CDR3 nucleotides read TGTGCCAGCAGCTTCGCAGTTAGGGAGACCCAGTACTTC.